The 18 T cell receptor beta chains given below trace back to one sample, sequenced in a study of cytomegalovirus exposure and HLA in healthy donors. With 60 Vbeta and 13 Jbeta primers, the PCR was carried out. This table comes from immunoSEQ multiplex PCR, and its TCRdb copy is limited to in-frame clones, with some not included. The sample yields roughly 130,000 clones, roughly 78% seen once. The sample taken for sequencing was PBMCs. The receptor source for this set is a young man in good health and CMV-seronegative.

The chain is built from TRBV6-4 and TRBJ2-1; D possibly corresponds to TRBD2 (7 bases). The CDR3 totals 13 residues. From germline, CDR1 is MRHNA and CDR2 SNTAGT. V lost 0 bases and J lost 11, with 11 bases in between. CDR3 sequence: CASSDSWGGQQFF. The CDR3 coding sequence is TGTGCCAGCAGTGACTCGTGGGGGGGCCAGCAGTTCTTC.

J is TRBJ1-2 and V is TRBV19, with D hard to call. Per the germline V gene, CDR1 is LNHDA and CDR2 is SQIVND (reference sequence). Trimming shortened V by 3 bases and J by 6 bases, and 5 bases separated the two germline ends. The CDR3 contains 11 residues. Here the CDR3 DNA reads TGTGCCAGTAGTATTTCAAATGGCTACACCTTC. It translates to CASSISNGYTF.

The sample holds a few counts of this clone. The chain uses TRBV19 and TRBJ1-5, with 10 bases lining up with TRBD1. The CDR3 length is 15 residues. Germline V gene data show CDR1 as LNHDA and CDR2 as SQIVND (reference sequence). With 5 bases clipped from V and 1 base from J, the junction kept 2 bases outside the gene matches. The CDR3 sequence is CASSPDRGSNQPQHF. The CDR3 DNA sequence: TGTGCCAGTAGTCCGGACAGGGGGAGCAATCAGCCCCAGCATTTT.

This clone was detected once. The chain joins TRBV29-1 to TRBJ2-7; a possible D gene is TRBD1 (5 bases). V lost 4 bases to trimming and J lost 3 bases, with 10 bases between them. The germline V gene has CDR1 SQVTM and CDR2 ANQGSEA. The CDR3 contains 12 residues. The CDR3: CSVGQGVYEQYF. The CDR3 DNA reads as TGCAGCGTTGGGCAGGGTGTCTACGAGCAGTACTTC.

This clone showed up just once. The CDR3 nucleotides are TGCGCCAGCAGCTTGGTGCCCGGGGTCGATGAAAAACTGTTTTTT. It translates to CASSLVPGVDEKLFF. The V and J genes are TRBV5-1 and TRBJ1-4, with D uncertain. The germline V gene encodes CDR1 SGHRS and CDR2 YFSETQ. V was clipped by 0 bases and J by 6 bases, with 12 bases between them. The CDR3 runs 15 residues. Drawing the rest from reference TRBV5-1 and TRBJ1-4, the complete variable domain is KAGVTQTPRYLIKTRGQQVTLSCSPISGHRSVSWYQQTPGQGLQFLFEYFSETQRNKGNFPGRFSGRQFSNSRSEMNVSTLELGDSALYLCASSLVPGVDEKLFFGSGTQLSVL.

This chain joins TRBV6-5 and TRBJ1-2; 7 bases fit TRBD1. The CDR3 is 15 amino acids. The trim removed 0 bases at V and 4 bases at J, leaving 5 bases unmatched. Germline V CDR1 and CDR2: MNHEY, SVGAGI. CDR3 loop: CASSYSKGATYGYTF. The CDR3 DNA reads TGTGCCAGCAGTTACTCGAAGGGGGCTACCTATGGCTACACCTTC.

The V call is TRBV19, the J call TRBJ2-1; possibly TRBD2 for D (5 bases). Between the trimmed V and J ends, which lost 3 bases and 0 bases, there was a span of 9 bases. Germline lookup yields CDR1 LNHDA and CDR2 SQIVND (reference sequence). This CDR3 spans 15 amino acids. CDR3 sequence (DNA): TGTGCCAGTAGTATGAGGGTTAGCTCCTACAATGAGCAGTTCTTC. Translation gives CASSMRVSSYNEQFF.

The CDR3 DNA is TGTGCCAGCAGTGCACCGACAGGGGGCGAGGCGGGCAGCTCCTACGAGCAGTACTTC. Its translation: CASSAPTGGEAGSSYEQYF. The genes are TRBV27 and TRBJ2-7; 10 bases fit TRBD1. CDR1 and CDR2 from the germline V gene are MNHEY and SMNVEV (reference sequence). The CDR3 consists of 19 residues. Losses at the gene ends were 5 bases for V and 0 bases for J; bases not matched to a gene: 16.

This chain uses TRBV27 with TRBJ2-7; tentatively, D is TRBD2 (5 bases). The germline V gene encodes CDR1 MNHEY and CDR2 SMNVEV (reference sequence). The CDR3 sequence is 15 residues long. V was cut by 5 bases and J by 3 bases, with 17 bases left in between. CDR3 nucleotide sequence: TGTGCCAGCAGTCGTCTCCTGGGAGTCGGCTACGAGCAGTACTTC. Translated: CASSRLLGVGYEQYF.

This clone appeared once. Mismatch with germline at one junction end may stem from a read error. The chain uses TRBV4-1 and TRBJ1-2, with D perhaps TRBD1 (5 bases). Germline lookup yields CDR1 MGHRA and CDR2 YSYEKL. The length of the CDR3 is 15 residues. The CDR3, as DNA: TGCGCCAGCAGCCAAGTCGTCAGGGATGCCTATGGCTACCCCTTC. It is translated as CASSQVVRDAYGYPF.

To note about this clone: A junction boundary mismatches the germline segment, possibly from a read error. The chain links TRBV6-1 to TRBJ1-2, with D tentatively TRBD1 (5 bases). The CDR3 has 14 residues. In germline, CDR1 is MNHNS, CDR2 SASEGT. CDR3 region: CASSELVGAYGYPF. Written as DNA, the CDR3 is TGTGCCAGCAGTGAACTGGTAGGGGCCTATGGCTACCCCTTC.

The rearrangement uses TRBV27 and TRBJ1-1; possibly TRBD1 for D (6 bases). Germline-derived CDR1 and CDR2 are MNHEY and SMNVEV (reference sequence). The CDR3 length is 14 residues. V lost 5 bases, J lost 3 bases, and 13 bases lay in between. The CDR3 sequence is CASSPRGGHTEAFF. The CDR3, as DNA: TGTGCCAGCAGTCCCAGGGGCGGACACACTGAAGCTTTCTTT.

The V call is TRBV5-1, the J call TRBJ2-2; 11 bases align to TRBD2. Germline V gives CDR1 SGHRS, CDR2 YFSETQ. CDR3 length equals 17 residues. J lost 3 bases, V lost 1 base, and 5 bases had no gene match. CDR3 loop: CASSLRGLAEYTGELFF. The DNA of the CDR3 is TGCGCCAGCAGCTTGAGGGGACTAGCGGAGTACACCGGGGAGCTGTTTTTT.

In this sample, this clone turned up a few times. The V and J genes are TRBV4-3 and TRBJ2-5; 9 nucleotides agree with TRBD2. V lost 3 bases and J lost 1; bases outside the gene matches: 3. CDR1 and CDR2 from the germline V gene are LGHNA and YSLEER. The CDR3 consists of 15 residues. The CDR3 nucleotides are TGCGCCAGCAGCCAGGGGCGGGAGGGCCAAGAGACCCAGTACTTC. As protein: CASSQGREGQETQYF.

The chain is built from TRBV19 and TRBJ1-4; perhaps TRBD1 as D (6 bases). V was shortened by 7 bases and J by 10 bases, with 16 bases between the two germline ends. CDR1 and CDR2 (germline): LNHDA, SQIVND (reference sequence). The CDR3 has 13 amino acids. The CDR3 is CASMRGAGGKLFF. The CDR3 DNA reads TGTGCCAGTATGCGGGGGGCAGGCGGAAAACTGTTTTTT.

The chain joins TRBV5-5 to TRBJ2-7, with D possibly being TRBD1 (6 bases). The V gene lost 2 bases and the J gene lost 4 bases, with 10 bases spanning the gap. The CDR3 length is 13 residues. Per germline, CDR1 SGHKS and CDR2 YYEKEE (reference sequence). The CDR3, as DNA: TGTGCCAGCAGCTTAAACAGGGTTTACGAGCAGTACTTC. Encoded protein: CASSLNRVYEQYF.

A single count supports this clone. The chain combines TRBV7-9 with TRBJ2-7; 10 bases agree with TRBD1. Germline CDR1 and CDR2: SEHNR and FQNEAQ (reference sequence). The CDR3 runs 14 residues. V lost 3 bases and J lost 6; bases outside the gene matches: 5. In nucleotides, the CDR3 is TGTGCCAGCAGCTTCGGGACAGGGGCGGGCGAGCAGTACTTC. It encodes CASSFGTGAGEQYF.

V and J are TRBV25-1 and TRBJ2-5; unclear D gene. The DNA matches TRBJ2-7 better at its end, which makes the J call doubtful. CDR3 length equals 12 residues. The germline CDR1 and CDR2 sequences are MGHDK and SYGVNS. CDR3 sequence reads: CASSEIFNEQYF. The CDR3 coding sequence is TGTGCCAGCAGTGAAATTTTCAACGAGCAGTACTTC.